This T cell receptor (beta chain) was sequenced for a study of OX40 agonist ivuxolimab in advanced cancers. Study information: Males comprised about 84% of the group, whose mean age was approximately 62 years (range roughly 23 to 80).

As regards this clone: No antigen is known for it.

Study-wide points: The mean number of expanded clones was higher in CD8+ T cells than in CD4+.

Deletions cut 11 bases from V and 7 bases from J, with 16 bases between. CDR3 length: 12 amino acids. Germline V gene lookup returns CDR1 SNHLY and CDR2 FYNNEI. The repertoire was sequenced with immunoSEQ multiplex PCR; TCRdb's copy has only in-frame clones and lacks some. The sample yields around 80,000 clones, 85% to 90% seen once. This TCR was sampled from an adult with an advanced solid tumor such as melanoma, head and neck, liver or kidney cancer. The sequenced sample was CD4+ or CD8+ T cells sorted from blood, obtained in a trial of the OX40 agonist ivuxolimab. The chain joins TRBV2 to TRBJ2-3; D may correspond to TRBD1 or TRBD2 (7 bases each). The CDR3 spells CACTGEGNTQYF. The CDR3 nucleotides read TGTGCCTGTACAGGGGAGGGAAATACGCAGTATTTT.